The 13 T cell receptor beta chains given below trace back to one sample, sequenced in a study of blood T cell repertoires in COVID-19. Method: immunoSEQ multiplex PCR; TCRdb's copy keeps in-frame clones and lacks some. The sample has over 50,000 clones, roughly 87% seen once. Sequencing input: peripheral blood. The receptors derive from a human donor in a cohort sampled during active COVID-19.

The chain couples TRBV6-5 to TRBJ2-1; D remains unclear. V lost 4 bases and J lost 2, with 9 bases in between. Germline lookup yields CDR1 MNHEY and CDR2 SVGAGI. The CDR3 spans 14 residues. CDR3 sequence: CASSFGLPYNEQFF. In nucleotides, the CDR3 is TGTGCCAGCAGTTTTGGTCTACCCTACAATGAGCAGTTCTTC.

CDR3 DNA sequence: TGTGCCAGCAGCCCCCTTTCGACAGGCCTGATGAAAAAACTGTTTTTT. This gives the protein CASSPLSTGLMKKLFF. The chain is built from TRBV7-9 and TRBJ1-4; TRBD1 might be the D (6 bases). The CDR3 covers 16 residues. From germline, CDR1 is SEHNR and CDR2 FQNEAQ (reference sequence). V lost 5 bases, J lost 9 bases, and 22 bases lay in between.

This sequence joins TRBV5-1 and TRBJ2-2; D may be TRBD1 (8 bases). Germline values: CDR1 SGHRS, CDR2 YFSETQ. The CDR3 loop spans 18 amino acids. Trimming shortened V by 7 bases and J by 3 bases, and 25 bases separated the two germline ends. CDR3 coding DNA: TGCGCCAGCTTCCTCGAGCCTACAGGGGGAGGGGACACCGGGGAGCTGTTTTTT. Protein: CASFLEPTGGGDTGELFF. The full variable domain, with the rest looked up from reference TRBV5-1 and TRBJ2-2, is KAGVTQTPRYLIKTRGQQVTLSCSPISGHRSVSWYQQTPGQGLQFLFEYFSETQRNKGNFPGRFSGRQFSNSRSEMNVSTLELGDSALYLCASFLEPTGGGDTGELFFGEGSRLTVL.

The V call is TRBV11-2, the J call TRBJ2-7; 10 bases are shared with TRBD2. Looked up from germline, CDR1 is SGHAT and CDR2 is FQNNGV. J lost 0 bases, V lost 1 base, and 6 bases had no gene match. The CDR3 spans 17 residues. Written as DNA, the CDR3 is TGTGCCAGCAGCTTAGGTCGGACTAGCGGACACTCCTACGAGCAGTACTTC. This translates into CASSLGRTSGHSYEQYF.

The chain carries TRBV28 and TRBJ2-5; tentative D call: TRBD1 (5 bases). Germline assignment: CDR1 MDHEN and CDR2 SYDVKM. The CDR3 is 13 residues long. V lost 7 bases and J 5 bases, leaving 14 bases between the germline ends. DNA for the CDR3: TGTGCCAGCACCACAAGGGGAAGGGAGACCCAGTACTTC. It specifies CASTTRGRETQYF. The whole variable domain, filled in from reference TRBV28 and TRBJ2-5, reads DVKVTQSSRYLVKRTGEKVFLECVQDMDHENMFWYRQDPGLGLRLIYFSYDVKMKEKGDIPEGYSVSREKKERFSLILESASTNQTSMYLCASTTRGRETQYFGPGTRLLVL.

V and J are TRBV5-8 and TRBJ1-1; D is unclear. The CDR3 runs 13 residues. CDR1 SGHTS and CDR2 YDEGEE come from the germline V gene. V gave up 5 bases and J gave up 4 bases, with 12 bases separating them. The CDR3 DNA reads TGTGCCAGCAGTACTCTGTTTAGCACTGAAGCTTTCTTT. Amino acids: CASSTLFSTEAFF.

The chain has TRBV9 and TRBJ2-7; weak D call: TRBD2 (6 bases). Trimming took off 3 bases at V and 2 bases at J, with 12 bases between the two ends. Per germline, CDR1 SGDLS and CDR2 YYNGEE. The length of the CDR3 is 14 residues. Written as DNA, the CDR3 is TGTGCCAGCAGCGCCTCCGCGGGACCCTACGAGCAGTACTTC. Its translation is CASSASAGPYEQYF.

The CDR3 loop reads CASSLMRTDTQYF. The CDR3 DNA sequence: TGTGCCAGCAGTCTAATGAGAACAGATACGCAGTATTTT. The rearrangement links TRBV11-2 to TRBJ2-3, with D uncertain. Germline V lookup: CDR1 SGHAT, CDR2 FQNNGV. The CDR3 is 13 amino acids. Trimming stripped 6 bases from V and 3 bases from J, with 10 bases between. Variable domain in full (rest from reference TRBV11-2 and TRBJ2-3): EAGVAQSPRYKIIEKRQSVAFWCNPISGHATLYWYQQILGQGPKLLIQFQNNGVVDDSQLPKDRFSAERLKGVDSTLKIQPAKLEDSAVYLCASSLMRTDTQYFGPGTRLTVL.

CDR3: CASSVGANSYEQYF. The CDR3 DNA follows: TGTGCCAGCAGCGTAGGTGCTAACTCCTACGAGCAGTACTTC. V gene TRBV9 combines with J gene TRBJ2-7; D remains ambiguous. CDR3 length equals 14 residues. Trimming cost V 0 bases and J 0 bases, with 7 bases left between them. CDR1 is SGDLS, CDR2 YYNGEE, per germline.

The CDR3 sequence is CASSFQREQETQYF. Here the CDR3 DNA reads TGCGCCAGCAGCTTCCAGCGGGAGCAAGAGACCCAGTACTTC. The J gene is TRBJ2-5, the V gene TRBV5-1, with 8 positions matching TRBD2. Germline CDR1 reads SGHRS; CDR2 reads YFSETQ. Trimming cost V 2 bases and J 2 bases; bases outside gene matches: 2. The length of the CDR3 is 14 residues.

This clone was recorded once. This CDR3 is CASSLGTGVGFSPLHF. The CDR3 DNA follows: TGCGCCAGCAGCTTGGGCACAGGTGTGGGGTTTTCACCCCTCCACTTT. The rearrangement links TRBV5-1 to TRBJ1-6, with D perhaps TRBD1 (5 bases). CDR3 length: 16 residues. Per germline, CDR1 SGHRS and CDR2 YFSETQ. Trimming pared 0 bases from V and 9 bases from J, leaving 16 bases between.

The rearrangement uses TRBV5-1 and TRBJ2-5; the match to TRBD1 covers 7 bases. This CDR3 is built from 13 residues. Germline values: CDR1 SGHRS, CDR2 YFSETQ. V dropped 8 bases and J dropped 1; count of bases not matched to a gene: 5. In DNA form, the CDR3 reads TGCGCCAGTCGACGGGACAGCCAAGAGACCCAGTACTTC. It is translated as CASRRDSQETQYF.

The chain has TRBV19 and TRBJ2-2; 12 positions match TRBD1. CDR1 and CDR2 from the germline V gene are LNHDA and SQIVND (reference sequence). V shed 3 bases, J shed 6 bases, and the junction held 8 bases outside the gene matches. This CDR3 spans 17 amino acids. CDR3 loop: CASSMIPGQGAAGELFF. CDR3 nucleotide sequence: TGTGCCAGTAGTATGATACCGGGACAGGGGGCGGCCGGGGAGCTGTTTTTT.